Shown below are 3 T cell receptor beta chains from a single sample sequenced in a study of T cell responses to AZD1222 COVID-19 vaccine. Clones were read by immunoSEQ multiplex PCR, and TCRdb kept only the in-frame ones, dropping some. Of about 50,000 clones listed, around 80% are singletons. The specimen was peripheral blood, collected 28 days after the second AZD1222 dose. Receptors originate from an adult who received the AZD1222 COVID-19 vaccine.

The CDR3 region has the DNA TGTGCCAGCAGGGGGGTCGGGAATTCACCCCTCCACTTT. It specifies CASRGVGNSPLHF. The chain joins TRBV5-8 to TRBJ1-6; perhaps TRBD1 as D (5 bases). Trimming took 5 bases from V and 7 from J, leaving 10 bases between them. The CDR3 is made up of 13 amino acids. Germline CDR1 is SGHTS and CDR2 is YDEGEE.

Concerning this clone itself: No DNA is shown, since the ends of the CDR3 on it are uncertain; the CDR3 is the one TCRdb lists. This chain uses TRBV28 with TRBJ2-2. The CDR3 contains 17 residues when both ends are counted. Germline V gene lookup returns CDR1 MDHEN and CDR2 SYDVKM. CDR3 amino acids: CASIPPRVGVRTGSCFF.

DNA for the CDR3: TGTGCCACGCGGGACACGGATTATCAGCCCCAGCATTTT. Translation: CATRDTDYQPQHF. The rearrangement links TRBV6-5 to TRBJ1-5, with D possibly matching TRBD1 (6 bases). The germline gives CDR1 MNHEY, CDR2 SVGAGI. The germline V and J ends were trimmed by 10 bases and 5 bases, with 15 bases remaining between them. The CDR3 has 13 residues.